The sequence of this TCR beta chain was determined in a study of shared clonotypes between healthy human individuals. This CDR3 is built from 18 residues. Between the trimmed V and J ends, which lost 4 bases and 6 bases, there was a span of 24 bases. Germline V gene data show CDR1 as LNHDA and CDR2 as SQIVND (reference sequence). Only in-frame clones appear in the TCRdb table, and some are missing; sequencing was by immunoSEQ multiplex PCR. The repertoire has roughly 1,500,000 clones, under 99% of them found once; the top ten carry less than 0.55%. The chain has TRBV19 and TRBJ2-2; D is tentatively TRBD1 or TRBD2 (5 bases each). This TCR came from a man aged 25 to 40 in good health. What was sequenced was naive CD4+ T cells sorted from blood. Stated subset: CD45RA+ positively selected. The CDR3 spells CASSTPLHRSGTAGELFF. The CDR3 region has the DNA TGTGCCAGTAGTACCCCGCTTCACAGATCAGGGACGGCCGGGGAGCTGTTTTTT.